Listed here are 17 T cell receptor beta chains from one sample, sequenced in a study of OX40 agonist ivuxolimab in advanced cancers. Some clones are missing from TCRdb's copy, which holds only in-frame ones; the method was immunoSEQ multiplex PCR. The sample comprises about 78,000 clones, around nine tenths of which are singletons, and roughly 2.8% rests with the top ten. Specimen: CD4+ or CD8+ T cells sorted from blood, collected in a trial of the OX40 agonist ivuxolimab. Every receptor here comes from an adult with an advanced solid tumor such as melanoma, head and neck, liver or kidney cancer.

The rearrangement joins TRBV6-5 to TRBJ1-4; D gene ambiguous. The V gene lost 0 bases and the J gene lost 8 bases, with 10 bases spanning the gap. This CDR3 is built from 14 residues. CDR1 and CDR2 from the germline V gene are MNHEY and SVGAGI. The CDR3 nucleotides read TGTGCCAGCAGTTACTCTCGCCCTGGGGAAAAACTGTTTTTT. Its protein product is CASSYSRPGEKLFF.

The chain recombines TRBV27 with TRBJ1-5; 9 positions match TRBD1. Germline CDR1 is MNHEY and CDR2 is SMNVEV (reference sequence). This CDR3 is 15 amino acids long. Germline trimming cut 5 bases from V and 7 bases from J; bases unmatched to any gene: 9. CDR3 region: CASSALQGARQPQHF. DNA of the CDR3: TGTGCCAGCAGTGCTTTACAGGGGGCAAGGCAGCCCCAGCATTTT.

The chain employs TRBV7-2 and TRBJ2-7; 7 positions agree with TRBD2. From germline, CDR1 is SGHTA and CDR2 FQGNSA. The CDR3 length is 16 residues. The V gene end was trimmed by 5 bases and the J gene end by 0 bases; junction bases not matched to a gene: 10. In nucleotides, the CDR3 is TGTGCCAGCAGCCCCCGAGGGCGGGGGACCTCCTACGAGCAGTACTTC. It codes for CASSPRGRGTSYEQYF.

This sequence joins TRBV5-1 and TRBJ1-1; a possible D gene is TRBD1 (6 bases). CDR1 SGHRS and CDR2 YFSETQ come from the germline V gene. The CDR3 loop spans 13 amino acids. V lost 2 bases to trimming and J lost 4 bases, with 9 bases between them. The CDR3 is CASSLGGPTEAFF. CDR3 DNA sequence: TGCGCCAGCAGCTTAGGGGGTCCCACTGAAGCTTTCTTT.

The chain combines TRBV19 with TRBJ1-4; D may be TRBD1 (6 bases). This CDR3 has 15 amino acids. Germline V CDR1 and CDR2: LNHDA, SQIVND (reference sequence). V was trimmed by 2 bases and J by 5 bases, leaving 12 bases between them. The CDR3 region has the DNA TGTGCCAGTAGTATAAACAGGGCCCTAAATGAAAAACTGTTTTTT. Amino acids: CASSINRALNEKLFF.

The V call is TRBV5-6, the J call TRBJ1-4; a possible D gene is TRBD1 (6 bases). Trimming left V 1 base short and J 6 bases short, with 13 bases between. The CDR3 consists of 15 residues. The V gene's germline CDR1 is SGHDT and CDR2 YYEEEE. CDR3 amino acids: CASSLSLGADEKLFF. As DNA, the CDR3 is TGTGCCAGCAGCTTGTCTCTGGGGGCGGATGAAAAACTGTTTTTT.

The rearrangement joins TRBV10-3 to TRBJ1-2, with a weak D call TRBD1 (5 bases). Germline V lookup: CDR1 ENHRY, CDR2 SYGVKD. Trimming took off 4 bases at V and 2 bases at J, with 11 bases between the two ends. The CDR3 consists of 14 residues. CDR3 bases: TGTGCCATCAGTGTTGTGACAGACAACTATGGCTACACCTTC. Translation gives CAISVVTDNYGYTF.

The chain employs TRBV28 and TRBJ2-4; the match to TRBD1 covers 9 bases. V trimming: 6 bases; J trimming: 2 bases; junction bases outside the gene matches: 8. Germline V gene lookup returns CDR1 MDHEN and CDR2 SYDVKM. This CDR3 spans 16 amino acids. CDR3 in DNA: TGTGCCAGCAGCCCCTCGACAGGGGGGCCCAAAAACATTCAGTACTTC. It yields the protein CASSPSTGGPKNIQYF. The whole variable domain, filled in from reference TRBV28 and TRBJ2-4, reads DVKVTQSSRYLVKRTGEKVFLECVQDMDHENMFWYRQDPGLGLRLIYFSYDVKMKEKGDIPEGYSVSREKKERFSLILESASTNQTSMYLCASSPSTGGPKNIQYFGAGTRLSVL.

The CDR3 protein is CASSTNGGITDTQYF. CDR3 bases: TGTGCCAGCAGTACAAATGGGGGAATCACAGATACGCAGTATTTT. This rearrangement joins TRBV28 to TRBJ2-3; D may be TRBD1 or TRBD2 (5 bases each). Trimming cost V 5 bases and J 2 bases, with 14 bases left between them. This CDR3 is built from 15 residues. Looked up from germline, CDR1 is MDHEN and CDR2 is SYDVKM.

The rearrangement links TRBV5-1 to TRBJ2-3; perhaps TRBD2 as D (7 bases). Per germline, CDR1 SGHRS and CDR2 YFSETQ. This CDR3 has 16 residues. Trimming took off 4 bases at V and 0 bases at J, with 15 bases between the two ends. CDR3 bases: TGCGCCAGCAGCCCACGACGGGGGGCCAGCACAGATACGCAGTATTTT. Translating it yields CASSPRRGASTDTQYF.

The CDR3 DNA reads TGTGCCAGCAGTTTAGGGGGACAGGGGGGCGATACGCAGTATTTT. Its protein product is CASSLGGQGGDTQYF. This chain links TRBV6-6 with TRBJ2-3; 11 bases agree with TRBD1. The germline CDR1 and CDR2 sequences are MNHNY and SVGAGI (reference sequence). The CDR3 contains 15 residues. V lost 4 bases, J lost 6 bases, and 6 bases stayed unmatched.

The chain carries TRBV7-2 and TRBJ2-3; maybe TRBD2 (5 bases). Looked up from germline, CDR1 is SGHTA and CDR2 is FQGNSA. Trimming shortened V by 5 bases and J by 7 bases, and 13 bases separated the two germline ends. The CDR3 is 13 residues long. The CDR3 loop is CASSPGLTNTQYF. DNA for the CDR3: TGTGCCAGCAGCCCCGGACTCACGAATACGCAGTATTTT.

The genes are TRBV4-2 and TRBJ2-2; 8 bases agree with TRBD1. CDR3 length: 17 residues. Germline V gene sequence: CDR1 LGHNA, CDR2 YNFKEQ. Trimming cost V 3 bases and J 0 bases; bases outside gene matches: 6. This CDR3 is CASSQMTGVTNTGELFF. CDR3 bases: TGTGCCAGCAGCCAGATGACAGGGGTGACGAACACCGGGGAGCTGTTTTTT.

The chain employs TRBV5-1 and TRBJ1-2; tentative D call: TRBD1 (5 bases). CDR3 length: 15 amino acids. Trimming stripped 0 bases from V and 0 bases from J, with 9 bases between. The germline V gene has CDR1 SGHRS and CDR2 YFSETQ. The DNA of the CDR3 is TGCGCCAGCAGCTTGGTTGGGGGAGCTAACTATGGCTACACCTTC. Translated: CASSLVGGANYGYTF.

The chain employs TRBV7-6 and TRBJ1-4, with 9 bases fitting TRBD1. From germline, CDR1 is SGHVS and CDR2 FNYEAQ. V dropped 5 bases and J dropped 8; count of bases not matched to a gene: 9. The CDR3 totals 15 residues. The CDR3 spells CASSHAGTGQEKLFF. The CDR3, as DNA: TGTGCCAGCAGCCATGCCGGGACAGGGCAGGAAAAACTGTTTTTT. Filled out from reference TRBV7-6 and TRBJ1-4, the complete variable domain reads GAGVSQSPRYKVTKRGQDVALRCDPISGHVSLYWYRQALGQGPEFLTYFNYEAQQDKSGLPNDRFSAERPEGSISTLTIQRTEQRDSAMYRCASSHAGTGQEKLFFGSGTQLSVL.

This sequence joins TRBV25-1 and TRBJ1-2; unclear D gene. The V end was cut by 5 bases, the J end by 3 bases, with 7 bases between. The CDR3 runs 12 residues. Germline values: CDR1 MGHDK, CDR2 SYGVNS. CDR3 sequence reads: CASSQSDYGYTF. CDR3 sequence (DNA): TGTGCCAGCAGTCAATCGGACTATGGCTACACCTTC.

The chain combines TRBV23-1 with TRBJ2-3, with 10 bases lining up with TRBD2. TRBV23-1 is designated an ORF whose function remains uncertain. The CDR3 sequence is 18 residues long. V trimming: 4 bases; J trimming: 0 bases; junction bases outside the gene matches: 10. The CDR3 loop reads CASSPRTSGPTSTDTQYF. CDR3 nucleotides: TGCGCCAGCAGTCCGCGGACTAGCGGACCAACTAGCACAGATACGCAGTATTTT.